This paragraph covers one TCR beta chain sequence. No antigen is known for it. Profiled with immunoSEQ multiplex PCR; TCRdb holds only in-frame clones, not every one. The table includes about 100,000 clones, nearly 95% detected once. The entry originates in a study of T cell responses to AZD1222 COVID-19 vaccine. The study, taken as a whole, reports: Repertoires in all cases were sampled only once the peak T cell response had passed. White British donors predominated, females outnumbered males, and clonal diversity was possibly underestimated.

The source is an adult in good health. The input for sequencing was peripheral blood, taken on day 0 of AZD1222 vaccination.

CDR3 bases: TGTGCCAGCAGTTACGGGACCCGAGGGGAGACCCAGTACTTC. It codes for CASSYGTRGETQYF. The chain joins TRBV6-5 to TRBJ2-5; D may correspond to TRBD1 or TRBD2 (5 bases each). V gave up 2 bases and J gave up 5 bases, with 12 bases separating them. Germline-derived CDR1 and CDR2 are MNHEY and SVGAGI. The CDR3 is 14 residues long.